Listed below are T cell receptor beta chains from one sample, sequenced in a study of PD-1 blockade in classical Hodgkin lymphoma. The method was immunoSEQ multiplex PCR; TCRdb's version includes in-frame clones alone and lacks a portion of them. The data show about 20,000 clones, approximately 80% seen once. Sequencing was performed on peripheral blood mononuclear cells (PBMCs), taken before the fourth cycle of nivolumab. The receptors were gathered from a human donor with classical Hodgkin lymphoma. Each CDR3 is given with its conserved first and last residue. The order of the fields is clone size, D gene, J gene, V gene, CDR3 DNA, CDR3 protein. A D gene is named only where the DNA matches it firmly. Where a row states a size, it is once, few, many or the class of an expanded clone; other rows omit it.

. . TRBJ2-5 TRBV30 TGTGCCTATCAAAGGGATTTGAAAGAGACCCAGTACTTC CAYQRDLKETQYF
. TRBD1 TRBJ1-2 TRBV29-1 TGCAGCGGAGACGACAGGGGCGGGGTTGGCTACACCTTC CSGDDRGGVGYTF
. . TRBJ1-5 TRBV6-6 TGTGCCAGCAGTCTATCGGCGATAAGCAATCAGCCCCAGCATTTT CASSLSAISNQPQHF
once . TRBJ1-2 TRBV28 TGTGCCAGCAGTCCTAGAGCCCGCCAAGGGTATGGCTACACCTTC CASSPRARQGYGYTF
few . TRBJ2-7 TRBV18 TGTGCCAGCTCCCCCACAAAGGGGAACTACGAGCAGTACTTC CASSPTKGNYEQYF
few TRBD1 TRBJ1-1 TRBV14 TGTGCCAGCAGCCACGGGACAGGGCTTTTGAACACTGAAGCTTTCTTT CASSHGTGLLNTEAFF
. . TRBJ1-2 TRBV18 TGTGCCAGCTCACCTGGACAGTTTAACTATGGCTACACCTTC CASSPGQFNYGYTF
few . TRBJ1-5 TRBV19 TGTGCCAGTACGCGATTGTATAGCAATCAGCCCCAGCATTTT CASTRLYSNQPQHF
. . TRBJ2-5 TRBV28 TGTGCCAGCAGTTCAGCCGGGACAAGGGAGACCCAGTACTTC CASSSAGTRETQYF
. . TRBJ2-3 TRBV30 TGTGCCTGGAGTGTAAAACGTAGAGATAGCACAGATACGCAGTATTTT CAWSVKRRDSTDTQYF
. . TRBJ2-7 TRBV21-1 TGTGCCAGCAGCAAGACTGTGCGGGAGAGCTCCTACGAGCAGTACTTC CASSKTVRESSYEQYF
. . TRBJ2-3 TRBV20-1 TGCAGTGCCATGCGCGGAGATACGCAGTATTTT CSAMRGDTQYF
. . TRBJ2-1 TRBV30 TGTGCCTGGAGCCTACAGGCTAATGAGCAGTTCTTC CAWSLQANEQFF